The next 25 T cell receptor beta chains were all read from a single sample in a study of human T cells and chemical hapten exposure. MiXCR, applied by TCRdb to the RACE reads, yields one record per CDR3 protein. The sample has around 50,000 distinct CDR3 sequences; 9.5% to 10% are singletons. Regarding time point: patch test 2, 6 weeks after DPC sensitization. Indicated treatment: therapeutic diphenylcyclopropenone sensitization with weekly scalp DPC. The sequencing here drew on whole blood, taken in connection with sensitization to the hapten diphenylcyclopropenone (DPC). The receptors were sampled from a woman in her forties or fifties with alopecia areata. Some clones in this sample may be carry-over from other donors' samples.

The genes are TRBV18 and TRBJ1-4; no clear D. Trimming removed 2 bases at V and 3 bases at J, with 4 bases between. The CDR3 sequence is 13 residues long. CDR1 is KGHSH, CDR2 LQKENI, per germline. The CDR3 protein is CASSPFPNEKLFF. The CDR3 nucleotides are TGTGCCAGCTCACCATTCCCTAATGAAAAACTGTTTTTT.

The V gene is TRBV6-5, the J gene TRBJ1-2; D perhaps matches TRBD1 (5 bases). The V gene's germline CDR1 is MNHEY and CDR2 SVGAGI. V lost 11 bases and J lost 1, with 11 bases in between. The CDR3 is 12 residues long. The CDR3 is CAAAGDNYGYTF. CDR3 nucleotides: TGTGCCGCCGCGGGGGATAACTATGGCTACACCTTC.

CDR3 in DNA: TGTGCCAGCTCACCTCAGGGGGCTTTAGAAAACGAGCAGTACTTC. This encodes CASSPQGALENEQYF. The chain joins TRBV18 to TRBJ2-7, with TRBD1 identical over 8 bases. The CDR3 covers 15 residues. Germline-derived CDR1 and CDR2 are KGHSH and LQKENI. V lost 3 bases to trimming and J lost 5 bases; unmatched junction nucleotides: 9.

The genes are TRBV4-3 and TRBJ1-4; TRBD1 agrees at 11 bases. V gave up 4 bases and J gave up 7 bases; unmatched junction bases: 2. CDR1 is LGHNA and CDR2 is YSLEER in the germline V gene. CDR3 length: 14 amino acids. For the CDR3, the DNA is TGCGCCAGCAGCCCGGGACAGGGGGGTGAAAAACTGTTTTTT. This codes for CASSPGQGGEKLFF.

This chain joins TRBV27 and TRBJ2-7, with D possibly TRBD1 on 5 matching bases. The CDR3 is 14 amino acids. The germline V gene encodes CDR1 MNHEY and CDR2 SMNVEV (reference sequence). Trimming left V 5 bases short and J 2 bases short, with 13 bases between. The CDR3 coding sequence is TGTGCCAGCAGTACCCGACAGACCCCCTACGAGCAGTACTTC. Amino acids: CASSTRQTPYEQYF.

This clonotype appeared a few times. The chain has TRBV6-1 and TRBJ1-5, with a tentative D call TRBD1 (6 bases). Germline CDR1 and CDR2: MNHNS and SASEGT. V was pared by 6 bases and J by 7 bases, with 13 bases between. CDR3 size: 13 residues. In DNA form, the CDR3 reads TGTGCCAGCAGGGACCCGACAGGACAGCCCCAGCATTTT. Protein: CASRDPTGQPQHF.

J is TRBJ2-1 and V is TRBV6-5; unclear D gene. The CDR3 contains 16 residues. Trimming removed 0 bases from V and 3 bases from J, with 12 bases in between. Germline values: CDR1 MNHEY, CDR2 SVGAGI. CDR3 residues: CASSYSPRLHYNEQFF. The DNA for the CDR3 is TGTGCCAGCAGTTACTCTCCGAGGCTACACTACAATGAGCAGTTCTTC.

For the CDR3, the DNA is TGTGCCAGCAGTTACTCGGGGGGCCTCTACAATGAGCAGTTCTTC. Protein sequence: CASSYSGGLYNEQFF. The rearrangement uses TRBV6-5 and TRBJ2-1; D is perhaps TRBD1 or TRBD2 (6 bases each). Trimming took 0 bases from V and 3 from J, leaving 9 bases between them. The CDR3 extends over 15 amino acids. Germline V lookup: CDR1 MNHEY, CDR2 SVGAGI.

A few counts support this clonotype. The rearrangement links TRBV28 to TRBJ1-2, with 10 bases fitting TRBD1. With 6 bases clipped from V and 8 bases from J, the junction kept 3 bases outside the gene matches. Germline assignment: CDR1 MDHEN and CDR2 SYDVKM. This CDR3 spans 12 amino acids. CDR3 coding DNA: TGTGCCAGCAGGGGACAGGGGTTGGGCTACACCTTC. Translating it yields CASRGQGLGYTF.

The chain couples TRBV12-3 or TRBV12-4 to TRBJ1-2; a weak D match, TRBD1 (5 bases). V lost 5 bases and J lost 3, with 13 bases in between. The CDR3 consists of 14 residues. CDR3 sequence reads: CASSPRDGDYGYTF. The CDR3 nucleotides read TGTGCCAGCAGTCCCCGGGACGGTGACTATGGCTACACCTTC.

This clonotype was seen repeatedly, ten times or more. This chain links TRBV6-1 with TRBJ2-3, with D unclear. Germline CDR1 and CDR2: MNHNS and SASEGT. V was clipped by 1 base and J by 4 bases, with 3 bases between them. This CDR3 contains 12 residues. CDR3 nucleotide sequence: TGTGCCAGCAGTGAAGATGCAGATACGCAGTATTTT. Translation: CASSEDADTQYF.

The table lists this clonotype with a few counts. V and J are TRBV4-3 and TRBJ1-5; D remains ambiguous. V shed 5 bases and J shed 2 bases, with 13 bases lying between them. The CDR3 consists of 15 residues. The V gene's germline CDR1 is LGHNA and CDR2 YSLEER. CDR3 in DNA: TGCGCCAGCAGCTATAGTCTTTCTGGCAATCAGCCCCAGCATTTT. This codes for CASSYSLSGNQPQHF.

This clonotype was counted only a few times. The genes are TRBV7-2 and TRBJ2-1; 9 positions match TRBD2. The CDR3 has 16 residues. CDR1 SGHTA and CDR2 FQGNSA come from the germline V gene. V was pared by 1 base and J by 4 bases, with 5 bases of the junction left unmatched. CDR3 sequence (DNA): TGTGCCAGCAGCTTAGGCCTTAGCGGGAGTTACAATGAGCAGTTCTTC. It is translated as CASSLGLSGSYNEQFF.

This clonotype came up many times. CDR3 sequence: CSVEEQENTEAFF. In DNA, the CDR3 is TGCAGCGTTGAAGAACAGGAGAACACTGAAGCTTTCTTT. This chain uses TRBV29-1 with TRBJ1-1, with D possibly being TRBD1 (5 bases). V was shortened by 0 bases and J by 1 base, with 6 bases between the two germline ends. This CDR3 is 13 amino acids long. CDR1 SQVTM and CDR2 ANQGSEA come from the germline V gene.

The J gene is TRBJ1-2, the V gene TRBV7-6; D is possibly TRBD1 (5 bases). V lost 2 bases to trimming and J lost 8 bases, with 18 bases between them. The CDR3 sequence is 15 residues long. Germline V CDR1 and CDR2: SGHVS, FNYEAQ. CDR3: CASSLYAGTRIGYTF. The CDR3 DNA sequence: TGTGCCAGCAGCTTATACGCCGGGACTCGCATAGGCTACACCTTC.

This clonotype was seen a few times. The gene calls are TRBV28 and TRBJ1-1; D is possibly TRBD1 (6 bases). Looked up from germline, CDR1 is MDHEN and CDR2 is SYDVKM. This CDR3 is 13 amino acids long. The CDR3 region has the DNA TGTGCGGTCAGAGGACAGATGAACACTGAAGCTTTCTTT. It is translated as CAVRGQMNTEAFF.

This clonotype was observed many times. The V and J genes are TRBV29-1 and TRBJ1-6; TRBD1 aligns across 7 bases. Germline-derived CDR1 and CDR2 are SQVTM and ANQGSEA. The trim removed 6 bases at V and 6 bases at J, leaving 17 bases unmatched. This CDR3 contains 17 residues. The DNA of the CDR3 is TGCAGCGTCTCCCCTATCGTCGGGACAGAGTTTAATTCACCCCTCCACTTT. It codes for CSVSPIVGTEFNSPLHF.

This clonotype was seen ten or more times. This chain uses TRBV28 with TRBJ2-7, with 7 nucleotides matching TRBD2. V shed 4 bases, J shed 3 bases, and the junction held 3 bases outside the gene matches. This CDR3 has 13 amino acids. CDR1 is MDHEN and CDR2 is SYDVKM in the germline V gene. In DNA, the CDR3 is TGTGCCAGCAGTTCGACTAGCAACTACGAGCAGTACTTC. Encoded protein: CASSSTSNYEQYF.

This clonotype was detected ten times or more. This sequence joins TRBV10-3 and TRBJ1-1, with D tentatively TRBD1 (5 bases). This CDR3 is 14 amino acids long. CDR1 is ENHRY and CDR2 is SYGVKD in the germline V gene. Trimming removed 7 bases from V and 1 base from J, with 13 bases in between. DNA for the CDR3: TGTGCCATCACCAAGACAGAGACGAACACTGAAGCTTTCTTT. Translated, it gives CAITKTETNTEAFF.

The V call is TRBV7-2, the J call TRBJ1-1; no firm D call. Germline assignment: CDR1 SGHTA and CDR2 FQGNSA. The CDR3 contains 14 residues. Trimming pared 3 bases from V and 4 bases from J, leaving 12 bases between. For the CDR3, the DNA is TGTGCCAGCAGCTTCACATATCGGGCCACTGAAGCTTTCTTT. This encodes CASSFTYRATEAFF.

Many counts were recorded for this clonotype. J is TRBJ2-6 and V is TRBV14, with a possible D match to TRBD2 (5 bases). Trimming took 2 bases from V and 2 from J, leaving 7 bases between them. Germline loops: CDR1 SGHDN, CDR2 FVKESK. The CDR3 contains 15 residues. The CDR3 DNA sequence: TGTGCCAGCAGCCAAAGGAGGACTGGGGCCAACGTCCTGACTTTC. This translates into CASSQRRTGANVLTF. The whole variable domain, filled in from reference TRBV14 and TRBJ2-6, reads EAGVTQFPSHSVIEKGQTVTLRCDPISGHDNLYWYRRVMGKEIKFLLHFVKESKQDESGMPNNRFLAERTGGTYSTLKVQPAELEDSGVYFCASSQRRTGANVLTFGAGSRLTVL.

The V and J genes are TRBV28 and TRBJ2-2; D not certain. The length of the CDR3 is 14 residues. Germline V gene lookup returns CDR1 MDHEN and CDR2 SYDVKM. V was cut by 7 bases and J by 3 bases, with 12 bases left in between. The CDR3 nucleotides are TGTGCCAGCATTAATGCAGGAGACACCGGGGAGCTGTTTTTT. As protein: CASINAGDTGELFF.

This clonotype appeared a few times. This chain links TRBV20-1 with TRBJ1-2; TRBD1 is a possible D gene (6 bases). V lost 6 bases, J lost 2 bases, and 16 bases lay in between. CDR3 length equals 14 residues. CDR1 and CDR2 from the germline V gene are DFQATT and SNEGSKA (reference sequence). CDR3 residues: CSAPGTTFNYGYTF. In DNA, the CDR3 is TGCAGTGCGCCAGGGACAACCTTCAACTATGGCTACACCTTC.

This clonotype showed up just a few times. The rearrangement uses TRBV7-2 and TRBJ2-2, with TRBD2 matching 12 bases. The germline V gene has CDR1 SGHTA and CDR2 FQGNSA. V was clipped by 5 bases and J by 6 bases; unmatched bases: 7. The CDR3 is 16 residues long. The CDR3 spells CASSTRLAGVPGELFF. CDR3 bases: TGTGCCAGCAGCACCCGACTAGCGGGAGTTCCCGGGGAGCTGTTTTTT.

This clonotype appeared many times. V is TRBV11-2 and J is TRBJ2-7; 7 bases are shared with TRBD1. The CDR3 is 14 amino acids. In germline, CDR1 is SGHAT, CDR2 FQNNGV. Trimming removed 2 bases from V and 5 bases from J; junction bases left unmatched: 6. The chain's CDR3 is CASSLIYRGNEQYF. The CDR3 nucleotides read TGTGCCAGCAGCTTAATCTACAGGGGCAACGAGCAGTACTTC.